The 26 T cell receptor beta chains given below trace back to one sample, sequenced in a study of cytomegalovirus exposure and HLA in healthy donors (TCRdb year 2017). The library was made by the immunoSEQ multiplex PCR assay. The multiplex PCR relied on a mix of 60 forward primers for TCR Vbeta segments and 13 reverse primers for TCR Jbeta segments. In TCRdb, the immuneACCESS table is reduced to in-frame sequences with V and J assigned. These tables do not hold every clone; where another copy was compared, an unresolved V gene accounts for under half, and the others remain unexplained. Recorded for this sample are 100,000 to 150,000 clones; 75% to 85% of them occurred a single time. The top ten constitute roughly 4% of the sample. The sample comprised PBMCs. Receptors were obtained from a woman aged 35 to 49 in good health and CMV-seronegative.

J is TRBJ2-1 and V is TRBV7-8; D might be TRBD2 (5 bases). Germline assignment: CDR1 SGHVS and CDR2 FQNEAQ. Trimming removed 0 bases at V and 8 bases at J, with 20 bases between. This CDR3 contains 17 residues. CDR3: CASSLAFLAERFDEQFF. The CDR3 DNA sequence: TGTGCCAGCAGCTTAGCCTTTCTAGCAGAACGTTTCGATGAGCAGTTCTTC.

This sequence joins TRBV15 and TRBJ1-2; 7 bases align to TRBD1. The CDR3 has 14 residues. CDR1 and CDR2 from the germline V gene are LNHNV and YYDKDF (reference sequence). The J segment lost 5 bases and the V segment lost 7 bases, leaving 10 bases of the junction unmatched. The chain's CDR3 is CATNEGGGGYGYTF. The CDR3 DNA reads TGTGCCACCAATGAAGGAGGGGGCGGTTATGGCTACACCTTC.

The chain combines TRBV7-2 with TRBJ2-3; the D gene is possibly TRBD2 (6 bases). The CDR3 covers 15 residues. CDR1 is SGHTA, CDR2 FQGNSA, per germline. The V end was cut by 5 bases, the J end by 4 bases, with 16 bases between. CDR3 bases: TGTGCCAGCAGCGCCAGACTAGGAGGAGCAGATACGCAGTATTTT. It yields the protein CASSARLGGADTQYF.

The chain combines TRBV4-1 with TRBJ1-6; maybe TRBD1 (5 bases). The CDR3 spans 16 residues. V shed 2 bases and J shed 7 bases, with 15 bases lying between them. From germline, CDR1 is MGHRA and CDR2 YSYEKL. The CDR3 DNA is TGCGCCAGCAGCCAAACAGGTTATGGAGTGAATTCACCCCTCCACTTT. Its protein product is CASSQTGYGVNSPLHF.

The chain links TRBV5-5 to TRBJ1-5, with D possibly matching TRBD1 (6 bases). This CDR3 has 14 residues. V was pared by 4 bases and J by 4 bases, with 12 bases between. Germline CDR1 SGHKS, CDR2 YYEKEE (reference sequence). Here the CDR3 reads CASSMDRRNQPQHF. Here the CDR3 DNA reads TGTGCCAGCAGCATGGACAGAAGGAATCAGCCCCAGCATTTT.

With regard to this clone: One end of the junction is discordant with germline, which a read error may explain. This chain uses TRBV7-9 with TRBJ1-5; no firm D call. CDR1 SEHNR and CDR2 FQNEAQ come from the germline V gene (reference sequence). The CDR3 extends over 12 amino acids. CDR3 sequence reads: CSSSSTNQPQHF. In DNA form, the CDR3 reads TGTTCCAGCAGCTCTACCAATCAGCCCCAGCATTTT. Full variable domain (missing parts from reference TRBV7-9 and TRBJ1-5): DTGVSQNPRHKITKRGQNVTFRCDPISEHNRLYWYRQTLGQGPEFLTYFQNEAQLEKSRLLSDRFSAERPKGSFSTLEIQRTEQGDSAMYLCSSSSTNQPQHFGDGTRLSIL.

This chain links TRBV29-1 with TRBJ2-5; TRBD1 matches at 8 bases. Germline assignment: CDR1 SQVTM and CDR2 ANQGSEA. The CDR3 is made up of 13 amino acids. The V segment lost 6 bases and the J segment 4 bases; nucleotides outside the gene matches: 7. CDR3 amino acids: CSVTAGGGETQYF. In DNA, the CDR3 is TGCAGCGTCACCGCAGGGGGCGGAGAGACCCAGTACTTC.

This clone has just a few counts. This chain links TRBV19 with TRBJ2-6; 7 bases align to TRBD2. The CDR3 length is 18 residues. Germline-derived CDR1 and CDR2 are LNHDA and SQIVND (reference sequence). The V segment lost 1 base and the J segment 0 bases; nucleotides outside the gene matches: 6. For the CDR3, the DNA is TGTGCCAGTAGTATAGGGGACGGGGGGTACTCTGGGGCCAACGTCCTGACTTTC. Translation gives CASSIGDGGYSGANVLTF. Full variable domain (remainder filled in from reference TRBV19 and TRBJ2-6): DGGITQSPKYLFRKEGQNVTLSCEQNLNHDAMYWYRQDPGQGLRLIYYSQIVNDFQKGDIAEGYSVSREKKESFPLTVTSAQKNPTAFYLCASSIGDGGYSGANVLTFGAGSRLTVL.

CDR3 region: CASSQTASGWETQYF. CDR3 nucleotide sequence: TGCGCCAGCAGCCAAACGGCGTCGGGGTGGGAGACCCAGTACTTC. The chain employs TRBV4-1 and TRBJ2-5, with D possibly being TRBD2 (5 bases). The germline V and J ends were trimmed by 2 bases and 5 bases, with 15 bases remaining between them. CDR3 length: 15 amino acids. Germline CDR1 is MGHRA and CDR2 is YSYEKL.

The chain links TRBV2 to TRBJ2-7; no definite D call. CDR3 length equals 11 residues. The ends were cut back, 4 bases at V and 3 bases at J, with 4 bases in the middle. Germline V gives CDR1 SNHLY, CDR2 FYNNEI. Here the CDR3 reads CASSARYEQYF. In DNA form, the CDR3 reads TGTGCCAGCAGTGCCCGCTACGAGCAGTACTTC.

The rearrangement links TRBV6-5 to TRBJ1-1; D is possibly TRBD1 (6 bases). This CDR3 region has 14 residues. The V gene lost 6 bases and the J gene lost 2 bases, with 13 bases spanning the gap. Germline V CDR1 and CDR2: MNHEY, SVGAGI. DNA of the CDR3: TGTGCCAGCAGCAAAACAGGGCCCAACACTGAAGCTTTCTTT. Protein sequence: CASSKTGPNTEAFF.

The chain's CDR3 is CASSALGGGTEAFF. DNA of the CDR3: TGTGCCAGCAGCGCCCTCGGGGGGGGAACTGAAGCTTTCTTT. The chain links TRBV13 to TRBJ1-1, with D possibly TRBD1 on 5 matching bases. This CDR3 has 14 amino acids. Trimming removed 5 bases from V and 5 bases from J, with 15 bases in between. CDR1 PRHDT and CDR2 FYEKMQ come from the germline V gene (reference sequence).

The chain joins TRBV5-4 to TRBJ2-2; D is perhaps TRBD1 (6 bases). Looked up from germline, CDR1 is SGHNT and CDR2 is YYREEE (reference sequence). V was cut by 4 bases and J by 8 bases, with 30 bases left in between. CDR3 length: 19 residues. The CDR3 protein is CASSPRGLLELYAPGELFF. DNA of the CDR3: TGTGCCAGCAGCCCCAGGGGTCTATTGGAGTTGTATGCGCCGGGGGAGCTGTTTTTT.

The V and J genes are TRBV7-9 and TRBJ1-1; possibly TRBD1 for D (6 bases). This CDR3 is 16 amino acids long. V lost 2 bases to trimming and J lost 1 base, with 14 bases between them. Germline V gives CDR1 SEHNR, CDR2 FQNEAQ (reference sequence). The chain's CDR3 is CASSLRGKGPNTEAFF. In DNA form, the CDR3 reads TGTGCCAGCAGCTTAAGGGGGAAGGGACCGAACACTGAAGCTTTCTTT.

This clone was observed once. The rearrangement links TRBV2 to TRBJ2-2, with 10 bases aligning to TRBD1. Germline V CDR1 and CDR2: SNHLY, FYNNEI. The CDR3 spans 15 residues. The V and J ends lost 6 bases and 5 bases, in that order; junction bases with no gene match: 6. The CDR3 coding sequence is TGTGCCAGCAGCCGACAGGGGGCGGAAACCGGGGAGCTGTTTTTT. Translating gives CASSRQGAETGELFF. Drawing the rest from reference TRBV2 and TRBJ2-2, the complete variable domain is EPEVTQTPSHQVTQMGQEVILRCVPISNHLYFYWYRQILGQKVEFLVSFYNNEISEKSEIFDDQFSVERPDGSNFTLKIRSTKLEDSAMYFCASSRQGAETGELFFGEGSRLTVL.

As for this clone: Other DNA variants within this sample encode the same CDR3. This sequence joins TRBV18 and TRBJ1-5; D is uncertain. The CDR3 has 13 amino acids. CDR1 and CDR2 (germline): KGHSH, LQKENI. The germline V and J ends were trimmed by 3 bases and 1 base, with 4 bases remaining between them. In DNA form, the CDR3 reads TGTGCCAGCTCACCCGGGAGCAATCAGCCCCAGCATTTT. Its protein is CASSPGSNQPQHF. Full variable domain (outside the CDR3, taken from reference TRBV18 and TRBJ1-5): NAGVMQNPRHLVRRRGQEARLRCSPMKGHSHVYWYRQLPEEGLKFMVYLQKENIIDESGMPKERFSAEFPKEGPSILRIQQVVRGDSAAYFCASSPGSNQPQHFGDGTRLSIL.

The DNA of the CDR3 is TGTGCCAGCAGCTCAGAGGTACTAAAAGAGACCCAGTACTTC. It specifies CASSSEVLKETQYF. V gene TRBV7-9 combines with J gene TRBJ2-5; D is ambiguous. From germline, CDR1 is SEHNR and CDR2 FQNEAQ (reference sequence). The CDR3 runs 14 residues. The V end was cut by 4 bases, the J end by 3 bases, with 12 bases between.

This sequence joins TRBV28 and TRBJ1-2; D perhaps matches TRBD1 (6 bases). The CDR3 extends over 16 amino acids. Germline V gives CDR1 MDHEN, CDR2 SYDVKM. The germline V and J ends were trimmed by 6 bases and 4 bases, with 21 bases remaining between them. CDR3: CASSSPMRGAGYGYTF. The CDR3, as DNA: TGTGCCAGCAGCTCCCCGATGCGGGGGGCGGGCTATGGCTACACCTTC.

The V gene is TRBV7-9, the J gene TRBJ1-3; 9 nucleotides agree with TRBD1. Germline loops: CDR1 SEHNR, CDR2 FQNEAQ (reference sequence). The CDR3 sequence is 17 residues long. V dropped 5 bases and J dropped 0; count of bases not matched to a gene: 8. CDR3 nucleotide sequence: TGTGCCAGCAGCCCCGGGACAGGGAAAACCTCTGGAAACACCATATATTTT. Amino acid sequence: CASSPGTGKTSGNTIYF.

The CDR3 protein is CASSQDPRGNYEQYF. For the CDR3, the DNA is TGTGCCAGCAGCCAAGATCCCAGGGGAAACTACGAGCAGTACTTC. This chain joins TRBV4-2 and TRBJ2-7; tentative D call: TRBD1 (6 bases). V lost 0 bases and J 3 bases, leaving 12 bases between the germline ends. There are 15 residues in the CDR3. Germline V CDR1 and CDR2: LGHNA, YNFKEQ.

CDR3 coding DNA: TGTGCCAGCAGCCAATTCTCGACGGGTCAGGGGTTCTATGGCTACACCTTC. This gives the protein CASSQFSTGQGFYGYTF. The chain has TRBV4-2 and TRBJ1-2, with a tentative D call TRBD1 (6 bases). This CDR3 contains 17 residues. Trimming shortened V by 2 bases and J by 4 bases, and 20 bases separated the two germline ends. The germline V gene encodes CDR1 LGHNA and CDR2 YNFKEQ.

The chain uses TRBV5-4 and TRBJ1-1; no firm D call. This CDR3 has 12 amino acids. The germline V and J ends were trimmed by 4 bases and 4 bases, with 8 bases remaining between them. CDR1 and CDR2 (germline): SGHNT, YYREEE (reference sequence). The CDR3 loop is CASSPGSTEAFF. DNA of the CDR3: TGTGCCAGCAGCCCGGGGAGCACTGAAGCTTTCTTT.

The chain links TRBV12-5 to TRBJ2-1, with 11 bases aligning to TRBD1. CDR1 and CDR2 from the germline V gene are LGHNT and FRNRAP. This CDR3 is built from 21 residues. The ends lost 0 bases at V and 6 bases at J; junction bases unmatched: 19. CDR3 DNA: TGTGCTAGTGGTTTGGTCGGTCTAGGGACAGGGGGACTACGGTCCGGCAATGAGCAGTTCTTC. This encodes CASGLVGLGTGGLRSGNEQFF.

The chain has TRBV28 and TRBJ1-2; 9 bases match TRBD1. The CDR3 loop spans 14 amino acids. The ends lost 5 bases at V and 7 bases at J; junction bases unmatched: 8. CDR1 is MDHEN and CDR2 is SYDVKM in the germline V gene. CDR3 sequence: CASSPPRTGVGYTF. CDR3 bases: TGTGCCAGCAGTCCCCCGAGGACAGGGGTTGGCTACACCTTC.

The gene calls are TRBV6-5 and TRBJ2-5; no reliable D call. With the DNA end fitting TRBJ2-7 better, the J assignment may be wrong. The CDR3 is 13 amino acids. Germline assignment: CDR1 MNHEY and CDR2 SVGAGI. The CDR3 DNA reads TGTGCCAGCAGTTACTCTTCCGTGAACGAGCAGTACTTC. Its translation: CASSYSSVNEQYF.

A note on this clone: Other DNA sequences from this sample encode an identical CDR3 as well. The chain links TRBV27 to TRBJ1-5; D is unclear. Trimming pared 6 bases from V and 3 bases from J, leaving 6 bases between. Germline V gives CDR1 MNHEY, CDR2 SMNVEV (reference sequence). This CDR3 spans 12 amino acids. CDR3 in amino acids: CASSPVNQPQHF. The CDR3 nucleotides read TGTGCCAGCAGCCCCGTCAATCAGCCCCAGCATTTT.